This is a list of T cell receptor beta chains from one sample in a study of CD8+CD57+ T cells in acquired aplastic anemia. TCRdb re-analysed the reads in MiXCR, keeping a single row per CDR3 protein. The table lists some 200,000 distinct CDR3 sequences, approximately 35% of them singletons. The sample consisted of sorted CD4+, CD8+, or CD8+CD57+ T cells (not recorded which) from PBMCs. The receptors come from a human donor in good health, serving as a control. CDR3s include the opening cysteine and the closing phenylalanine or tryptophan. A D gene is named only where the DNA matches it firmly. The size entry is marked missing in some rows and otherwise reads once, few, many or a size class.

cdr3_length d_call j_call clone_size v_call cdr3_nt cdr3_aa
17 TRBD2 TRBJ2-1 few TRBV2 TGTGCCAGCAGTGATCGGCTTAGGACTAGCGGGACCGGTGAGCAGTTCTTC CASSDRLRTSGTGEQFF
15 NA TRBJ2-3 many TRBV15 TGTGCCACCAGCAGAGATCGGTTTGGGACAGATACGCAGTATTTT CATSRDRFGTDTQYF
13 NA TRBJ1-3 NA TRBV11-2 TGTGCCAGACGGGGGGACTCTGGAAACACCATATATTTT CARRGDSGNTIYF
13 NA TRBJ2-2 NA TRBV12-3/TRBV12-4 TGTGCCAGCAGTTTAGTCCGAGCCGGGGAGCTGTTTTTT CASSLVRAGELFF
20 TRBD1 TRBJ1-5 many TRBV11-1 TGTGCCAGCAGCTTAGCGCGTTGGACAGGGGGCGTATCTAGCAATCAGCCCCAGCATTTT CASSLARWTGGVSSNQPQHF
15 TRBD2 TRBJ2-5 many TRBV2 TGTGCCAGCAGTAAAAACGGACTAGCTGGTGAGACCCAGTACTTC CASSKNGLAGETQYF
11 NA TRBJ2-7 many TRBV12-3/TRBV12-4 TGTGCCAGCAGTGAGGGTTCCGAGCAGTACTTC CASSEGSEQYF
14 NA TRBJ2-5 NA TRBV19 TGTGCCAGTAGCCCGACAACTCCCCAAGAGACCCAGTACTTC CASSPTTPQETQYF
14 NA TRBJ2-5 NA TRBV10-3 TGTGCCATCAGTGATGCGGGTATACAAGAGACCCAGTACTTC CAISDAGIQETQYF
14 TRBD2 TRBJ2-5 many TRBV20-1 TGCAGTGCTAAGAGAGCGGGAGGGCTAGAGACCCAGTACTTC CSAKRAGGLETQYF
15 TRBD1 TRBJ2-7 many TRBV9 TGTGCCAGCAGCGCCCGGGGACAGGGCGTTTTAGAGCAGTACTTC CASSARGQGVLEQYF
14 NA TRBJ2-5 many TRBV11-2 TGTGCCAGCAGCTCCGTATGGACGGGGGAGACCCAGTACTTC CASSSVWTGETQYF
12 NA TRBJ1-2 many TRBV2 TGTGCCAGCAGTGAATCAGGGCGCGGCTACACCTTC CASSESGRGYTF
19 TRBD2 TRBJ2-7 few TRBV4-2 TGTGCCAGCAGCCAAGATCGAGCGGGAGGGCTCCTCTGGCCTCGCGAGCAGTACTTC CASSQDRAGGLLWPREQYF
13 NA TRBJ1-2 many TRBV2 TGTGCCAGCAGGGTACAGGCCTACTATGGCTACACCTTC CASRVQAYYGYTF
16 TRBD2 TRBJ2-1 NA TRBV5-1 TGCGCCAGCAGCTTGGCGTCGCGGGAGGGGTACAATGAGCAGTTCTTC CASSLASREGYNEQFF
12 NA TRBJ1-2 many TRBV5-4 TGTGCCAGCAGCCAAAGCAGCTATGGCTACACCTTC CASSQSSYGYTF
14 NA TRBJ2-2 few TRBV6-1 TGTGCCAGCAGTCCGACAAGCCCCACCGGGGAGCTGTTTTTT CASSPTSPTGELFF
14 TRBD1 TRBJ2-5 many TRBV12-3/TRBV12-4 TGTGCCAGCAGTTTGGGGACAGGGACCGAGACCCAGTACTTC CASSLGTGTETQYF
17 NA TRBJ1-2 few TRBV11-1 TGCGCCAGCAGCCACTGGGACGCCAAGACAACAAACTATGGCTACACCTTC CASSHWDAKTTNYGYTF
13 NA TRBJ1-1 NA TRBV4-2 TGTGCCAGCAGCCAAGTGGGGGAATCTGAAGCTTTCTTT CASSQVGESEAFF
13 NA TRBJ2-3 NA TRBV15 TGTGCCACCAGCAGGGGGGGCGCAGATACGCAGTATTTT CATSRGGADTQYF
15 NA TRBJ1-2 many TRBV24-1 TGTGCCACCAGTGATTTGCAGGATGGAGGGGCTGGCTACACCTTC CATSDLQDGGAGYTF
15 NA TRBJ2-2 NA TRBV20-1 TGCAGTGCTAGGGTGGGGAATTTGAACACCGGGGAGCTGTTTTTT CSARVGNLNTGELFF
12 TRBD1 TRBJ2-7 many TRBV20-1 TGCAGTGGATCAGGGGGTTCCTACGAGCAGTACTTC CSGSGGSYEQYF